Each of the 14 T cell receptor beta chains below was sequenced from the same sample in a study of blood T cells in healthy people across ages. The use of a sample-barcoded 5' primer and a J-beta primer mix characterized a second PCR of roughly 6 to 11 cycles. TCRdb passed the 5' RACE reads through MiXCR, listing each CDR3 protein once. Found here are 1.5 million to 1.9 million distinct CDR3 sequences, 42% of them singletons; the top ten hold over 3.5%. The sample was blood. These receptors all stem from a woman between 18 and 29 years old in good health.

The CDR3 coding sequence is TGTGCCAGCAGCCATACCCTGGGACTAGGGGGCAATGAGCAGTTCTTC. Its translation is CASSHTLGLGGNEQFF. This chain links TRBV14 with TRBJ2-1; 8 positions match TRBD2. Germline V gene sequence: CDR1 SGHDN, CDR2 FVKESK. V gave up 3 bases and J gave up 6 bases; unmatched junction bases: 10. The CDR3 contains 16 residues.

This rearrangement joins TRBV3-1 to TRBJ1-4; 8 nucleotides agree with TRBD1. The CDR3 runs 16 residues. The V and J ends lost 4 bases and 0 bases, in that order; junction bases with no gene match: 4. CDR1 LGHDT and CDR2 YNNKEL come from the germline V gene (reference sequence). In DNA, the CDR3 is TGTGCCAGCAGCCTGACAGGGGCTGCAACTAATGAAAAACTGTTTTTT. This sequence encodes CASSLTGAATNEKLFF. Variable domain in full (rest from reference TRBV3-1 and TRBJ1-4): DTAVSQTPKYLVTQMGNDKSIKCEQNLGHDTMYWYKQDSKKFLKIMFSYNNKELIINETVPNRFSPKSPDKAHLNLHINSLELGDSAVYFCASSLTGAATNEKLFFGSGTQLSVL.

The V call is TRBV20-1, the J call TRBJ2-4; 13 bases agree with TRBD2. In germline, CDR1 is DFQATT, CDR2 SNEGSKA (reference sequence). Trimming took 5 bases from V and 4 from J; bases not matched to a gene: 5. The CDR3 sequence is 15 residues long. In DNA, the CDR3 is TGCAGTGCTCCGGCGGGACTAGCGGGAAAAAACATTCAGTACTTC. Protein sequence: CSAPAGLAGKNIQYF.

J is TRBJ2-1 and V is TRBV6-2 or TRBV6-3; TRBD1 is a possible D gene (5 bases). The V gene's germline CDR1 is MNHEY and CDR2 SVGEGT. This CDR3 contains 12 residues. V was trimmed by 2 bases and J by 10 bases, leaving 9 bases between them. The CDR3 loop reads CASSYPYREQFF. The CDR3 nucleotides are TGTGCCAGCAGTTACCCCTACAGGGAGCAGTTCTTC.

V and J are TRBV9 and TRBJ2-1, with 10 bases matching TRBD2. CDR1 and CDR2 from the germline V gene are SGDLS and YYNGEE. With 3 bases clipped from V and 3 bases from J, the junction kept 6 bases outside the gene matches. This CDR3 has 16 residues. The CDR3 nucleotides read TGTGCCAGCAGCGCGAATCCTAGCGGGAGCTACAATGAGCAGTTCTTC. Protein sequence: CASSANPSGSYNEQFF.

The chain joins TRBV12-3 or TRBV12-4 to TRBJ2-2; maybe TRBD1 (6 bases). The ends were cut back, 6 bases at V and 0 bases at J, with 11 bases in the middle. CDR3 length: 15 amino acids. The CDR3 protein is CASSSGHTNTGELFF. CDR3 coding DNA: TGTGCCAGCAGCTCGGGACATACGAACACCGGGGAGCTGTTTTTT.

The V and J genes are TRBV10-3 and TRBJ2-3, with 7 bases aligning to TRBD2. CDR3 length: 15 amino acids. CDR1 ENHRY and CDR2 SYGVKD come from the germline V gene. J lost 1 base, V lost 2 bases, and 3 bases had no gene match. CDR3: CAISEELAGTDTQYF. The DNA for the CDR3 is TGTGCCATCAGTGAGGAGCTAGCGGGCACAGATACGCAGTATTTT.

This clonotype occurred a few times. The chain carries TRBV12-3 or TRBV12-4 and TRBJ1-6; 8 nucleotides match TRBD1. V shed 6 bases and J 8 bases; nucleotides not matched to a gene: 9. This CDR3 comprises 15 residues. DNA of the CDR3: TGTGCCAGCAGATATACACAGGGGGTTGATTCACCCCTCCACTTT. It is translated as CASRYTQGVDSPLHF.

The J gene is TRBJ2-5, the V gene TRBV15; D remains ambiguous. From germline, CDR1 is LNHNV and CDR2 YYDKDF (reference sequence). Trimming left V 1 base short and J 0 bases short, with 9 bases between. The CDR3 consists of 15 residues. The CDR3 sequence is CATSRVVEYQETQYF. The CDR3 bases are TGTGCCACCAGCAGAGTAGTAGAGTACCAAGAGACCCAGTACTTC.

The rearrangement links TRBV12-3 or TRBV12-4 to TRBJ2-7; TRBD1 is a possible D gene (6 bases). The V and J ends lost 5 bases and 6 bases respectively, with 11 bases between them. This CDR3 has 12 amino acids. The CDR3 region has the DNA TGTGCCAGCAGTGCCACAGGGCTCGAGCAGTACTTC. Translation: CASSATGLEQYF.

V is TRBV6-2 or TRBV6-3 and J is TRBJ2-6; maybe TRBD1 (6 bases). The CDR3 sequence is 17 residues long. Deletions cut 7 bases from V and 0 bases from J, with 16 bases between. Germline V gene lookup returns CDR1 MNHEY and CDR2 SVGEGT. The CDR3 nucleotides are TGTGCCAGCACGCTGGGCAGGGGCCACTCTGGGGCCAACGTCCTGACTTTC. Translating it yields CASTLGRGHSGANVLTF.

V is TRBV29-1 and J is TRBJ2-1; D might be TRBD2 (5 bases). V was shortened by 3 bases and J by 1 base, with 7 bases between the two germline ends. There are 13 residues in the CDR3. Looked up from germline, CDR1 is SQVTM and CDR2 is ANQGSEA. CDR3 in DNA: TGCAGCGTTGACGGGGTATCCTACAATGAGCAGTTCTTC. It encodes CSVDGVSYNEQFF.

This clonotype appeared a single time. The chain joins TRBV20-1 to TRBJ1-5, with D unresolved. The length of the CDR3 is 13 residues. V dropped 5 bases and J dropped 2 bases, with 10 bases sitting between them. Germline CDR1 DFQATT, CDR2 SNEGSKA (reference sequence). DNA of the CDR3: TGCAGTGCTCCGCCCTCCCGCAATCAGCCCCAGCATTTT. Translating gives CSAPPSRNQPQHF.

This rearrangement joins TRBV20-1 to TRBJ2-1; a possible D gene is TRBD2 (5 bases). Germline V gene lookup returns CDR1 DFQATT and CDR2 SNEGSKA (reference sequence). The V end was cut by 0 bases, the J end by 5 bases, with 17 bases between. The CDR3 has 16 residues. The chain's CDR3 is CSARDRVGVSDNEQFF. The CDR3 DNA sequence: TGCAGTGCTAGAGATAGGGTGGGAGTTAGCGACAATGAGCAGTTCTTC.